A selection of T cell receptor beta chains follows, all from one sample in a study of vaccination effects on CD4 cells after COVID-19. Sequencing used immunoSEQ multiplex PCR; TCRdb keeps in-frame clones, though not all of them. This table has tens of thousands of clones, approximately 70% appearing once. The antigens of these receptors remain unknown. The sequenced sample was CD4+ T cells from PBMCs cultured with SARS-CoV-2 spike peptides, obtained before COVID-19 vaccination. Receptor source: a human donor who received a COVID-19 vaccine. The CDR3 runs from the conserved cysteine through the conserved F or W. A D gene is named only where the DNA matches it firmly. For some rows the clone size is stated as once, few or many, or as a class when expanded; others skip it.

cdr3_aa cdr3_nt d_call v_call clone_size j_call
CASRAAGPGEETQYF TGTGCCAGCAGGGCAGCGGGGCCCGGTGAAGAGACCCAGTACTTC TRBD2 TRBV2 - TRBJ2-5
CASSLEQGLTGNTIYF TGTGCCAGCAGCTTAGAACAGGGTCTCACTGGAAACACCATATATTTT - TRBV7-2 once TRBJ1-3
CASSQAASTEQFF TGCGCCAGCAGCCAGGCAGCAAGTACTGAGCAGTTCTTC - TRBV4-3 - TRBJ2-1
CASSGSAGPYEQYF TGTGCCAGCAGCGGCTCTGCGGGTCCGTACGAGCAGTACTTC - TRBV11-2 - TRBJ2-7
CASSPTERLRDTDTQYF TGTGCCAGCAGCCCTACCGAGCGGCTGAGGGACACAGATACGCAGTATTTT - TRBV7-9 - TRBJ2-3
CASSSQGGGTDTQYF TGCGCCAGCAGCTCACAGGGCGGTGGGACAGATACGCAGTATTTT - TRBV5-1 - TRBJ2-3
CASSSAVDTEAFF TGTGCCAGCAGCAGTGCGGTGGACACTGAAGCTTTCTTT - TRBV11-1 - TRBJ1-1
CASSFGRTISGNTIYF TGTGCCAGCAGCTTTGGCAGGACGATCTCTGGAAACACCATATATTTT - TRBV5-6 few TRBJ1-3
CATSDWTTGSYNEQFF TGTGCCACCAGTGATTGGACTACAGGGTCCTACAATGAGCAGTTCTTC - TRBV24-1 - TRBJ2-1
CASSYAVLNTEAFF TGTGCCAGCAGTTACGCGGTTTTGAACACTGAAGCTTTCTTT - TRBV6-5 - TRBJ1-1
CASSDGGGHQPQHF TGTGCCAGCAGTGATGGAGGAGGACATCAGCCCCAGCATTTT - TRBV6-1 - TRBJ1-5
CASSLNSWGANTGELFF TGTGCCAGCAGTTTGAATTCGTGGGGAGCAAACACCGGGGAGCTGTTTTTT - TRBV28 - TRBJ2-2
CASSVQGSVSEKLFF TGCGCCAGCAGCGTACAGGGTTCTGTGAGTGAAAAACTGTTTTTT - TRBV5-1 - TRBJ1-4
CASRGLAANNEQFF TGCGCCAGCCGCGGACTAGCGGCTAACAATGAGCAGTTCTTC TRBD2 TRBV4-1 - TRBJ2-1
CASSLEGRGWDEQYF TGCGCCAGCAGCTTGGAGGGCAGGGGGTGGGACGAGCAGTACTTC TRBD1 TRBV5-1 - TRBJ2-7